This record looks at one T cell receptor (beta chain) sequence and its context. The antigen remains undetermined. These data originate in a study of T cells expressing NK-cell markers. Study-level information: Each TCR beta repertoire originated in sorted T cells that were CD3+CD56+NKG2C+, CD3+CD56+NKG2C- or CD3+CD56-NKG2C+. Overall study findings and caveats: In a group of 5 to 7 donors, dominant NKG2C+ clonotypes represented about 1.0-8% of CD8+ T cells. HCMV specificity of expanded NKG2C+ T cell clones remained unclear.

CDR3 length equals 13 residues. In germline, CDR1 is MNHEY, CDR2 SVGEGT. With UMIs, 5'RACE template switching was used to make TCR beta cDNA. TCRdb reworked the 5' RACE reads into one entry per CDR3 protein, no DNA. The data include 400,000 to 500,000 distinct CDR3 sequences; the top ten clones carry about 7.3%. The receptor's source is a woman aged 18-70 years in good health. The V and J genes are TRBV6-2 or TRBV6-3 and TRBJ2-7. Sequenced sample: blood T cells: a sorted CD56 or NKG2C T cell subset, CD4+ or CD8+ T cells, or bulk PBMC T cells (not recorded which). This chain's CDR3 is CASSYPLDHEQYF.